This TCR beta chain was sequenced for a study of blood T cell repertoires in COVID-19. Clones were read by immunoSEQ multiplex PCR, and TCRdb kept only the in-frame ones, dropping some. The table has roughly 30,000 clones, 60% to 80% seen once; the top ten hold 7.4%. V shed 4 bases and J 8 bases; nucleotides not matched to a gene: 8. Germline V gives CDR1 SGHRS, CDR2 YFSETQ. This CDR3 spans 15 amino acids. Material: peripheral blood. The V and J genes are TRBV5-1 and TRBJ2-1, with TRBD2 identical over 11 bases. The clonotype originates from a woman aged 55-75 years with acute or convalescent COVID-19. CDR3 sequence (DNA): TGCGCCAGCAGCGGGGGACTAGCGGAAGTCGATGAGCAGTTCTTC. Translating gives CASSGGLAEVDEQFF.